A selection of T cell receptor beta chains follows, all from one sample in a study of breast tumors, draining lymph nodes, adjacent tissues. TCRdb reprocessed the multiplex PCR reads with MiXCR, giving one entry per CDR3 protein. This sample has tens of thousands of distinct CDR3 sequences, with approximately 57% found just once. The sample was breast tumor tissue. These receptor sequences come from a female donor with breast cancer. Some clones in this sample may be carry-over from other donors' samples. Both conserved end residues are part of each CDR3. Fields, in order: CDR3 DNA, CDR3 protein, V gene, D gene, J gene, clone size. D genes are given only for firm matches. Size tells how often a clone was seen (once, few, many) or the class of an expanded clone, and some rows leave it out.

CDR3 DNA: TGTGCCAGCAGTTTGGCTTACAATGAGCAGTTCTTC
CDR3 protein: CASSLAYNEQFF
V gene: TRBV12-3/TRBV12-4
D gene: -
J gene: TRBJ2-1
clone size: many

CDR3 DNA: TGTGCCAGCAGCGTAGAAGGTCATTCACGGGCAGATACGCAGTATTTT
CDR3 protein: CASSVEGHSRADTQYF
V gene: TRBV9
D gene: -
J gene: TRBJ2-3
clone size: many

CDR3 DNA: TGCAGTGCTAGAGTTCCGAGCGGGTCCTACGAGCAGTACTTC
CDR3 protein: CSARVPSGSYEQYF
V gene: TRBV20-1
D gene: -
J gene: TRBJ2-7
clone size: -

CDR3 DNA: TGTGCCAGCAGCCGGATAGCGGGGGCCCTGTACCAAGAGACCCAGTACTTC
CDR3 protein: CASSRIAGALYQETQYF
V gene: TRBV7-8
D gene: TRBD2
J gene: TRBJ2-5
clone size: many

CDR3 DNA: TGCGCCAGCAGCTTGTCCGCAGCGGGGGAGAATGAAAAACTGTTTTTT
CDR3 protein: CASSLSAAGENEKLFF
V gene: TRBV5-1
D gene: -
J gene: TRBJ1-4
clone size: many

CDR3 DNA: TGCGCCAGCAGGGGCGGGACAGGTAATTCCCCCCTCCACTTT
CDR3 protein: CASRGGTGNSPLHF
V gene: TRBV5-1
D gene: TRBD1
J gene: TRBJ1-6
clone size: -

CDR3 DNA: TGTGCCAGCAGTCATTATGAGGGGAACTATGGCTACACCTTC
CDR3 protein: CASSHYEGNYGYTF
V gene: TRBV7-2
D gene: -
J gene: TRBJ1-2
clone size: many

CDR3 DNA: TGTGCCAGCAGCGGAGGGACAGGGAAACATGGCTACACCTTC
CDR3 protein: CASSGGTGKHGYTF
V gene: TRBV9
D gene: TRBD1
J gene: TRBJ1-2
clone size: -

CDR3 DNA: TGCGCCAGCAGCTTGGTAGGACCAAGTAATGAGCAGTTCTTC
CDR3 protein: CASSLVGPSNEQFF
V gene: TRBV5-1
D gene: -
J gene: TRBJ2-1
clone size: many

CDR3 DNA: TGTGCTAGCAGCTTAGAATCTGGGGCCAACGTCCTGACTTTC
CDR3 protein: CASSLESGANVLTF
V gene: TRBV7-7
D gene: -
J gene: TRBJ2-6
clone size: -

CDR3 DNA: TGTGCCAGCAGCCCACCTGGACAGGGGGCCCAGCCTTTCTATGAGCAGTTCTTC
CDR3 protein: CASSPPGQGAQPFYEQFF
V gene: TRBV13
D gene: TRBD1
J gene: TRBJ2-1
clone size: -

CDR3 DNA: TGTGCCACCAGTGATTCGACCCAGGGCCCTTGGTATTTT
CDR3 protein: CATSDSTQGPWYF
V gene: TRBV24-1
D gene: -
J gene: TRBJ2-3
clone size: -

CDR3 DNA: TGTGCCAGCCGAGGACAGGGGAACAATGAGCAGTTCTTC
CDR3 protein: CASRGQGNNEQFF
V gene: TRBV6-4
D gene: TRBD1
J gene: TRBJ2-1
clone size: -

CDR3 DNA: TGTGCCAGCAGCTTCGGACTAGCGGGGGGCACAGGTACGCAGTATTTT
CDR3 protein: CASSFGLAGGTGTQYF
V gene: TRBV7-2
D gene: TRBD2
J gene: TRBJ2-3
clone size: once

CDR3 DNA: TGTGCCAGTACAACGGGACAGGGAATATCCGGGGAGCTGTTTTTT
CDR3 protein: CASTTGQGISGELFF
V gene: TRBV19
D gene: TRBD1
J gene: TRBJ2-2
clone size: -

CDR3 DNA: TGTGCCAGCAATCGGGGGGGCGACGCTAACTATGGCTACACCTTC
CDR3 protein: CASNRGGDANYGYTF
V gene: TRBV7-9
D gene: -
J gene: TRBJ1-2
clone size: -

CDR3 DNA: TGTGCCAGTAGTGGACCTGGGGGCGCGTTGGAGACCCAGTACTTC
CDR3 protein: CASSGPGGALETQYF
V gene: TRBV19
D gene: -
J gene: TRBJ2-5
clone size: -

CDR3 DNA: TGCGCCAGCAGCCAAGAAGGTACTAGCGAGCAGTACTTC
CDR3 protein: CASSQEGTSEQYF
V gene: TRBV4-1
D gene: -
J gene: TRBJ2-7
clone size: -

CDR3 DNA: TGTGCCAGCAGTAGGGATAACCTCCAAGAGACCCAGTACTTC
CDR3 protein: CASSRDNLQETQYF
V gene: TRBV6-5
D gene: -
J gene: TRBJ2-5
clone size: many

CDR3 DNA: TGCAGTGCTAGCGAGGGTATCTCTGGAAACACCATATATTTT
CDR3 protein: CSASEGISGNTIYF
V gene: TRBV20-1
D gene: -
J gene: TRBJ1-3
clone size: -

CDR3 DNA: TGTGCCAGCAGCCCCTATAGCGCAGATACGCAGTATTTT
CDR3 protein: CASSPYSADTQYF
V gene: TRBV7-3
D gene: -
J gene: TRBJ2-3
clone size: once

CDR3 DNA: TGTGCCACCAGTGATTCACCCCTCCACTTT
CDR3 protein: CATSDSPLHF
V gene: TRBV24-1
D gene: -
J gene: TRBJ1-6
clone size: many

CDR3 DNA: TGTGCCAGCAGATCTCCCGGGACTAGCGGAGGGACCCAGTACTTC
CDR3 protein: CASRSPGTSGGTQYF
V gene: TRBV5-5
D gene: TRBD2
J gene: TRBJ2-5
clone size: many

CDR3 DNA: TGTGCCAGCAGCTTAGCCGGGTCCTACGAGCAGTACTTC
CDR3 protein: CASSLAGSYEQYF
V gene: TRBV7-8
D gene: -
J gene: TRBJ2-7
clone size: once

CDR3 DNA: TGTGCCAGCAGCTCAATGTACCAAGAGACCCAGTACTTC
CDR3 protein: CASSSMYQETQYF
V gene: TRBV11-2
D gene: -
J gene: TRBJ2-5
clone size: -

CDR3 DNA: TGTGCCTGGAGTGTAAACAGGGGGCCAGCAGAGACCCAGTACTTC
CDR3 protein: CAWSVNRGPAETQYF
V gene: TRBV30
D gene: TRBD1
J gene: TRBJ2-5
clone size: -

CDR3 DNA: TGCAGTGCTAGAGATCCGGGACAGGGGTACGAGCAGTACTTC
CDR3 protein: CSARDPGQGYEQYF
V gene: TRBV20-1
D gene: TRBD1
J gene: TRBJ2-7
clone size: few

CDR3 DNA: TGCGCCAGCAGCCCTTATAGCGGGAGTGAGGATACGCAGTATTTT
CDR3 protein: CASSPYSGSEDTQYF
V gene: TRBV5-1
D gene: TRBD2
J gene: TRBJ2-3
clone size: -

CDR3 DNA: TGCGCCAGCAGCTTGGTCGGCGGGTTGGACTACAATGAGCAGTTCTTC
CDR3 protein: CASSLVGGLDYNEQFF
V gene: TRBV5-1
D gene: -
J gene: TRBJ2-1
clone size: many